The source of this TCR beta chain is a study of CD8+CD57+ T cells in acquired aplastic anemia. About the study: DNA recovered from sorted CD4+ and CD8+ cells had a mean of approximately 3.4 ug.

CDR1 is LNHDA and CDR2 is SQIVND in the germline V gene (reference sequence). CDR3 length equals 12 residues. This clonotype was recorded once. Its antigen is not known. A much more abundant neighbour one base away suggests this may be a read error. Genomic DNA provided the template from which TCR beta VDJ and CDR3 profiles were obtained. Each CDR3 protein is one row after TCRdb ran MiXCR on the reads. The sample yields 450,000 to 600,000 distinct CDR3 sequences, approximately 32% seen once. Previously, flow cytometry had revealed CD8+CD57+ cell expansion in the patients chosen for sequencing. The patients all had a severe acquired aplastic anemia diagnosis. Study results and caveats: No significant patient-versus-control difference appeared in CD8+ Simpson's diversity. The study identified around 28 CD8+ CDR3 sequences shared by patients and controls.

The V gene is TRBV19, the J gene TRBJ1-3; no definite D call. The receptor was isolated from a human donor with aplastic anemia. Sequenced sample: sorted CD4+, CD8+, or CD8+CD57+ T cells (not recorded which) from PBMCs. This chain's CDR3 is CACRRFGNTIYF. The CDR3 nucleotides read TGTGCCTGTAGAAGATTTGGAAACACCATATATTTT.